This passage covers 26 T cell receptor beta chains from one sample sequenced in a study of cytomegalovirus exposure and HLA in healthy donors. The PCR was carried out with 60 Vbeta primers and 13 Jbeta primers. TCRdb's table, derived via immunoSEQ multiplex PCR, lists solely in-frame clones and lacks some. The table includes about 95,000 clones, around 75% detected once. The specimen sequenced was PBMCs. Receptor source: a man aged 18 to 29 in good health and CMV-seropositive.

The V call is TRBV5-1, the J call TRBJ2-7, with 10 bases aligning to TRBD1. The V segment lost 4 bases and the J segment 1 base; nucleotides outside the gene matches: 5. CDR1 is SGHRS, CDR2 YFSETQ, per germline. The CDR3 runs 15 residues. In DNA form, the CDR3 reads TGCGCCAGCAGCCCCAGGACAGGGGGTTCCTACGAGCAGTACTTC. Its translation: CASSPRTGGSYEQYF.

In its sample, this clone was seen a few times. The gene calls are TRBV7-3 and TRBJ1-1; a possible D gene is TRBD1 (6 bases). The CDR3 covers 16 residues. The germline V and J ends were trimmed by 5 bases and 6 bases, with 22 bases remaining between them. Germline CDR1 is SGHTA and CDR2 is FQGTGA. This chain's CDR3 is CASSPSDRLVSAEAFF. Written as DNA, the CDR3 is TGTGCCAGCAGCCCTTCAGACAGGCTTGTTTCCGCTGAAGCTTTCTTT.

The chain employs TRBV28 and TRBJ1-6; 8 bases are shared with TRBD1. Germline V gene lookup returns CDR1 MDHEN and CDR2 SYDVKM. V lost 0 bases and J lost 10; bases outside the gene matches: 8. This CDR3 has 16 residues. CDR3 in DNA: TGTGCCAGCAGTTTATGGGGGGGGACAGGCGGGTCACCCCTCCACTTT. This gives the protein CASSLWGGTGGSPLHF.

This chain uses TRBV27 with TRBJ2-5; no reliable D call. V was shortened by 5 bases and J by 3 bases, with 13 bases between the two germline ends. This CDR3 spans 14 amino acids. CDR1 MNHEY and CDR2 SMNVEV come from the germline V gene (reference sequence). CDR3 protein: CASSPLTAKETQYF. The CDR3 region has the DNA TGTGCCAGCAGTCCCCTAACAGCAAAAGAGACCCAGTACTTC.

The V gene is TRBV13, the J gene TRBJ2-1; D is undetermined. Germline assignment: CDR1 PRHDT and CDR2 FYEKMQ (reference sequence). The CDR3 consists of 15 residues. V lost 2 bases and J lost 2, with 10 bases in between. The CDR3 spells CASSLLSETYNEQFF. CDR3 bases: TGTGCCAGCAGCTTATTGTCGGAGACCTACAATGAGCAGTTCTTC.

The table lists this clone with a count of one. The V gene is TRBV19, the J gene TRBJ2-1, with 8 bases matching TRBD1. This CDR3 contains 13 residues. The germline CDR1 and CDR2 sequences are LNHDA and SQIVND (reference sequence). V lost 6 bases, J lost 8 bases, and 6 bases stayed unmatched. The CDR3 nucleotides are TGTGCCAGTAGGTCCAGGGGGCTGGATGAGCAGTTCTTC. Its translation is CASRSRGLDEQFF.

Comment on this clone: Sequence at one end of the junction differs from germline and may be a read error. The chain recombines TRBV7-9 with TRBJ1-2, with a possible D match to TRBD1 (5 bases). In germline, CDR1 is SEHNR, CDR2 FQNEAQ (reference sequence). The CDR3 contains 17 residues. CDR3 DNA: TGTGCCAGCAGCCTAGGGGCCGGTTCGACAGTGGGCTATGGCTACACTTTC. The encoded protein is CASSLGAGSTVGYGYTF.

This chain connects TRBV28 to TRBJ2-7; possibly TRBD1 for D (5 bases). The V gene's germline CDR1 is MDHEN and CDR2 SYDVKM. The V gene lost 5 bases and the J gene lost 1 base, with 15 bases spanning the gap. CDR3 length equals 15 residues. In nucleotides, the CDR3 is TGTGCCAGCAGTCAGGGTGGATCGGCTTCCTACGAGCAGTACTTC. Translation gives CASSQGGSASYEQYF.

The chain employs TRBV28 and TRBJ2-2; no reliable D call. Germline V gives CDR1 MDHEN, CDR2 SYDVKM. The CDR3 contains 13 residues. V was trimmed by 6 bases and J by 4 bases, leaving 9 bases between them. CDR3 loop: CASRGSTTGELFF. CDR3 DNA sequence: TGTGCCAGCAGGGGCAGCACCACCGGGGAGCTGTTTTTT.

There are a few counts of this clone. The J gene is TRBJ1-1, the V gene TRBV28; 8 nucleotides match TRBD1. Per the germline V gene, CDR1 is MDHEN and CDR2 is SYDVKM. The CDR3 is made up of 13 amino acids. J lost 0 bases, V lost 10 bases, and 4 bases had no gene match. Here the CDR3 reads CATDRAMNTEAFF. In DNA form, the CDR3 reads TGTGCCACGGACAGGGCGATGAACACTGAAGCTTTCTTT.

The V and J genes are TRBV6-5 and TRBJ2-5; D gene uncertain. The V end was cut by 6 bases, the J end by 3 bases, with 11 bases between. Germline-derived CDR1 and CDR2 are MNHEY and SVGAGI. The CDR3 extends over 13 amino acids. In DNA form, the CDR3 reads TGTGCCAGCAGACAGAGCCCGAAAGAGACCCAGTACTTC. Protein: CASRQSPKETQYF.

V is TRBV10-1 and J is TRBJ2-2, with TRBD1 matching 8 bases. Germline V CDR1 and CDR2: WNHNN, SYGVQD (reference sequence). Trimming at V came to 6 bases and at J to 3 bases, leaving 6 bases not matched to a gene. This CDR3 comprises 15 residues. CDR3 region: CASSRTGSDTGELFF. For the CDR3, the DNA is TGCGCCAGCAGCAGGACAGGGAGCGACACCGGGGAGCTGTTTTTT.

This clone appeared a few times. The J gene is TRBJ2-7, the V gene TRBV20-1; D might be TRBD1 (6 bases). CDR1 and CDR2 (germline): DFQATT, SNEGSKA (reference sequence). The CDR3 spans 11 residues. V lost 5 bases and J lost 4, with 9 bases in between. The CDR3 DNA sequence: TGCAGTGCTGAGGGGGAATACGAGCAGTACTTC. This codes for CSAEGEYEQYF.

In its sample, this clone was seen a few times. This chain connects TRBV19 to TRBJ1-5, with 9 bases lining up with TRBD1. Germline assignment: CDR1 LNHDA and CDR2 SQIVND (reference sequence). The CDR3 is 15 amino acids. J lost 6 bases, V lost 5 bases, and 8 bases had no gene match. The CDR3 loop reads CASSGRTGESQPQHF. In DNA, the CDR3 is TGTGCCAGTAGTGGAAGGACAGGGGAAAGTCAGCCCCAGCATTTT.

The V and J genes are TRBV28 and TRBJ1-1; the D is unclear. V gave up 10 bases and J gave up 8 bases, with 17 bases separating them. Germline CDR1 is MDHEN and CDR2 is SYDVKM. This CDR3 has 12 amino acids. CDR3 nucleotide sequence: TGTGCCACTGACTCCAGATCGCAGGAAGCTTTCTTT. Translation: CATDSRSQEAFF.

The chain couples TRBV29-1 to TRBJ1-3; no clear D gene. The CDR3 length is 14 residues. The germline CDR1 and CDR2 sequences are SQVTM and ANQGSEA. The V and J ends lost 2 bases and 4 bases respectively, with 12 bases between them. The CDR3 is CSVERRGSGNTIYF. The CDR3 DNA reads TGCAGCGTTGAAAGAAGAGGGTCCGGAAACACCATATATTTT.

The chain recombines TRBV6-6 with TRBJ1-4, with 7 bases fitting TRBD1. Trimming at V came to 7 bases and at J to 8 bases, leaving 13 bases not matched to a gene. In germline, CDR1 is MNHNY, CDR2 SVGAGI (reference sequence). The CDR3 runs to 15 residues. The CDR3 DNA reads as TGTGCCAGCAATTCACGACAGGGTTTGGGCGAAAAACTGTTTTTT. This sequence encodes CASNSRQGLGEKLFF.

The CDR3 loop reads CASGGGENNYGYTF. CDR3 DNA: TGTGCCAGTGGAGGGGGGGAGAATAACTATGGCTACACCTTC. The J gene is TRBJ1-2, the V gene TRBV6-5; TRBD1 might be the D (6 bases). The germline V gene has CDR1 MNHEY and CDR2 SVGAGI. The CDR3 length is 14 residues. The V and J ends lost 9 bases and 1 base respectively, with 15 bases between them.

The table lists this clone with a few counts. The chain employs TRBV5-1 and TRBJ1-2; tentative D call: TRBD1 (5 bases). The germline gives CDR1 SGHRS, CDR2 YFSETQ. The CDR3 is made up of 15 amino acids. V dropped 0 bases and J dropped 0 bases, with 9 bases sitting between them. Here the CDR3 DNA reads TGCGCCAGCAGCTTGGTGGGGCCAGCTAACTATGGCTACACCTTC. It codes for CASSLVGPANYGYTF.

The genes are TRBV10-3 and TRBJ1-2; possibly TRBD1 for D (6 bases). CDR3 length: 14 residues. With 7 bases removed from V and 4 bases from J, the gap between germline ends came to 16 bases. Germline loops: CDR1 ENHRY, CDR2 SYGVKD. CDR3 coding DNA: TGTGCCATCAAGGACAGCCTCTCCTCCTATGGCTACACCTTC. This sequence encodes CAIKDSLSSYGYTF.

This clone showed up just once. J is TRBJ1-5 and V is TRBV28, with TRBD1 matching over 7 bases. In germline, CDR1 is MDHEN, CDR2 SYDVKM. There are 14 residues in the CDR3. V dropped 6 bases and J dropped 8; count of bases not matched to a gene: 10. The CDR3 protein is CASSLTGLGEPQHF. The CDR3 nucleotides are TGTGCCAGCAGCCTGACAGGGCTCGGTGAGCCCCAGCATTTT.

The DNA for the CDR3 is TGTGCCAGCAAAGGACAGGGGTCCTACGAGCAGTACTTC. Translation: CASKGQGSYEQYF. V usage is TRBV2 and J usage is TRBJ2-7; 9 nucleotides agree with TRBD1. The germline V gene encodes CDR1 SNHLY and CDR2 FYNNEI. V lost 7 bases to trimming and J lost 1 base; unmatched junction nucleotides: 2. This CDR3 is built from 13 residues.

The CDR3 DNA sequence: TGTGCCAGCAGCTTTAGCATCGCCGGGGAGCTGTTTTTT. Its translation is CASSFSIAGELFF. The genes are TRBV7-7 and TRBJ2-2; D ambiguous. The germline CDR1 and CDR2 sequences are SSHAT and FNYEAQ (reference sequence). The CDR3 has 13 residues. Trimming pared 3 bases from V and 6 bases from J, leaving 8 bases between.

The chain couples TRBV30 to TRBJ2-7; TRBD1 might be the D (6 bases). The CDR3 sequence is 14 residues long. V was clipped by 3 bases and J by 3 bases, with 15 bases between them. Germline V lookup: CDR1 GTSNPN, CDR2 SVGIG (reference sequence). The CDR3 loop is CAWRPVQGLYEQYF. The CDR3, as DNA: TGTGCCTGGAGGCCGGTCCAGGGGCTCTACGAGCAGTACTTC.

V and J are TRBV9 and TRBJ2-5, with 12 nucleotides matching TRBD2. CDR1 is SGDLS, CDR2 YYNGEE, per germline. After removal of 3 bases from V and 3 bases from J, the junction contained 3 bases not matched to a gene. CDR3 length: 15 residues. DNA for the CDR3: TGTGCCAGCAGCGGGGGACTAGCGGGCGAAGAGACCCAGTACTTC. Translating gives CASSGGLAGEETQYF.

This chain joins TRBV5-1 and TRBJ2-7, with a tentative D call TRBD1 (6 bases). V lost 4 bases and J 6 bases, leaving 11 bases between the germline ends. Germline lookup yields CDR1 SGHRS and CDR2 YFSETQ. The CDR3 runs 12 residues. CDR3 in amino acids: CASSDQGSEQYF. The DNA of the CDR3 is TGCGCCAGCAGCGACCAGGGGTCCGAGCAGTACTTC.